This T cell receptor (beta chain) was captured by sequencing in a study of blood T cells in healthy people across ages. The authors ran a second PCR of 7 to 11 cycles using a sample-barcoded 5' primer and a J-beta primer mix. One entry per CDR3 protein, called by TCRdb with MiXCR from the 5' RACE reads. The sample contains about 570,000 distinct CDR3 sequences, about 28% of which appear only once. The CDR3 spans 13 residues. V shed 6 bases, J shed 5 bases, and the junction held 9 bases outside the gene matches. Looked up from germline, CDR1 is DFQATT and CDR2 is SNEGSKA (reference sequence). These data were also reused for a study on T cells of mothers and their children. As that study records: The authors used all extracted RNA for cDNA synthesis, at approximately 1.4 ug per 15 ul.

The chain couples TRBV20-1 to TRBJ1-2, with TRBD1 identical over 7 bases. The sequence was obtained from a boy aged 2 to 9 in good health. Sequenced sample: blood. CDR3 in DNA: TGCAGTGCCCCGCCTTGGACAGGATATGGCTACACCTTC. Its protein is CSAPPWTGYGYTF.